This entry lists 31 T cell receptor beta chains sequenced from one sample in a study of shared clonotypes between healthy human individuals. Sequencing used immunoSEQ multiplex PCR; TCRdb keeps in-frame clones, though not all of them. The repertoire has approximately 740,000 clones, approximately 74% of them found once; the top ten carry 1.5% to 2%. Source material: memory CD4+ T cells sorted from blood. Subset of the sample: CD45RA-negative fraction. These TCRs come from a woman aged 25 to 39 in good health.

The chain has TRBV12-1 and TRBJ2-7; the DNA was not compared with TRBD1, the D call given in the table. TRBV12-1 has pseudogene status. This CDR3 is built from 14 residues. The CDR3 sequence is CASSSPGQTYEQYF. CDR3 sequence (DNA): TGTGCCAGCAGCTCGCCGGGACAGACCTACGAGCAGTACTTC.

The gene calls are TRBV28 and TRBJ2-1; D ambiguous. Germline assignment: CDR1 MDHEN and CDR2 SYDVKM. This CDR3 region has 11 residues. Trimming removed 3 bases at V and 6 bases at J, with 3 bases between. The CDR3 bases are TGTGCCAGCAGTTTTTTCAATGAGCAGTTCTTC. Translated, it gives CASSFFNEQFF. Together with reference TRBV28 and TRBJ2-1, the CDR3 gives the full variable domain: DVKVTQSSRYLVKRTGEKVFLECVQDMDHENMFWYRQDPGLGLRLIYFSYDVKMKEKGDIPEGYSVSREKKERFSLILESASTNQTSMYLCASSFFNEQFFGPGTRLTVL.

This sequence joins TRBV27 and TRBJ1-2; 9 positions agree with TRBD1. With 5 bases clipped from V and 5 bases from J, the junction kept 18 bases outside the gene matches. Looked up from germline, CDR1 is MNHEY and CDR2 is SMNVEV (reference sequence). This CDR3 contains 18 residues. DNA for the CDR3: TGTGCCAGCAGTCGTTTGACCGTTACAGGGGGCGGGAGATATGGCTACACCTTC. Encoded protein: CASSRLTVTGGGRYGYTF.

This clone was observed at least ten times. J is TRBJ1-1 and V is TRBV28; 10 bases map to TRBD1. Germline CDR1 MDHEN, CDR2 SYDVKM. V shed 2 bases, J shed 1 base, and the junction held 4 bases outside the gene matches. CDR3 length: 16 residues. Written as DNA, the CDR3 is TGTGCCAGCAGTTTAGGGACAGGGGATGGGAACACTGAAGCTTTCTTT. Amino acid sequence: CASSLGTGDGNTEAFF.

The chain links TRBV11-2 to TRBJ2-5; tentatively, D is TRBD2 (5 bases). Trimming cost V 2 bases and J 5 bases, with 12 bases left between them. CDR1 and CDR2 from the germline V gene are SGHAT and FQNNGV. This CDR3 comprises 14 residues. CDR3 sequence: CASSLRSGVETQYF. The CDR3 DNA follows: TGTGCCAGCAGCTTAAGGAGCGGTGTGGAGACCCAGTACTTC. Variable domain in full (rest from reference TRBV11-2 and TRBJ2-5): EAGVAQSPRYKIIEKRQSVAFWCNPISGHATLYWYQQILGQGPKLLIQFQNNGVVDDSQLPKDRFSAERLKGVDSTLKIQPAKLEDSAVYLCASSLRSGVETQYFGPGTRLLVL.

The chain has TRBV7-6 and TRBJ1-5, with a weak D call TRBD1 (5 bases). V lost 0 bases and J lost 4, with 10 bases in between. CDR1 and CDR2 (germline): SGHVS, FNYEAQ. The CDR3 loop spans 15 amino acids. The CDR3 here is CASSLAWGENQPQHF. The DNA for the CDR3 is TGTGCCAGCAGCTTAGCTTGGGGGGAAAATCAGCCCCAGCATTTT.

To note about this clone: This probably arose from a read error, given a far larger clone one base away. This chain joins TRBV19 and TRBJ2-7, with D possibly called TRBD1 or TRBD2 (5 bases each). Germline-derived CDR1 and CDR2 are LNHDA and SQIVND (reference sequence). This CDR3 has 15 residues. Trimming cost V 4 bases and J 3 bases, with 16 bases left between them. The CDR3 DNA is TGTGCCAGTAGTAGTACCGGGGCAGGCCACTACGAGCAGTACTTC. It specifies CASSSTGAGHYEQYF.

The V gene is TRBV10-3, the J gene TRBJ2-5, with a weak D call TRBD1 (5 bases). V gave up 4 bases and J gave up 2 bases, with 8 bases separating them. The germline V gene encodes CDR1 ENHRY and CDR2 SYGVKD. The CDR3 spans 13 residues. The DNA for the CDR3 is TGTGCCATCAGTGTGCGACAGCAAGAGACCCAGTACTTC. This encodes CAISVRQQETQYF.

For this clone: Other DNA sequences in this specimen translate into the identical CDR3. The chain couples TRBV14 to TRBJ2-5; D not resolved. CDR1 and CDR2 (germline): SGHDN, FVKESK. CDR3 size: 11 residues. Trimming stripped 4 bases from V and 5 bases from J, with 5 bases between. This CDR3 is CASSRTETQYF. Written as DNA, the CDR3 is TGTGCCAGCAGCCGGACGGAGACCCAGTACTTC. Complete variable domain (other parts from reference TRBV14 and TRBJ2-5): EAGVTQFPSHSVIEKGQTVTLRCDPISGHDNLYWYRRVMGKEIKFLLHFVKESKQDESGMPNNRFLAERTGGTYSTLKVQPAELEDSGVYFCASSRTETQYFGPGTRLLVL.

As regards this clone: This sample includes further DNA sequences coding for the same CDR3. V gene TRBV30 combines with J gene TRBJ1-2; 11 nucleotides match TRBD1. V shed 5 bases, J shed 8 bases, and the junction held 4 bases outside the gene matches. From germline, CDR1 is GTSNPN and CDR2 SVGIG (reference sequence). The CDR3 consists of 12 residues. The CDR3 loop is CAWGQGAGGYTF. The CDR3 DNA follows: TGTGCCTGGGGACAGGGGGCTGGAGGCTACACCTTC. The full variable domain, in which reference TRBV30 and TRBJ1-2 provide the parts outside the CDR3, is SQTIHQWPATLVQPVGSPLSLECTVEGTSNPNLYWYRQAAGRGLQLLFYSVGIGQISSEVPQNLSASRPQDRQFILSSKKLLLSDSGFYLCAWGQGAGGYTFGSGTRLTVV.

The chain recombines TRBV12-1 with TRBJ1-2. TRBV12-1 is shown as a pseudogene. The CDR3 is 17 amino acids. The DNA for the CDR3 is TGTGCCAGCAGACTTAGGACGGAGCCTTACAGTAACTATGGCTACACCTTC. This encodes CASRLRTEPYSNYGYTF.

This sequence joins TRBV19 and TRBJ2-1, with D perhaps assigned TRBD1 or TRBD2 (5 bases each). Trimming stripped 4 bases from V and 5 bases from J, with 18 bases between. This CDR3 is built from 16 residues. CDR1 and CDR2 from the germline V gene are LNHDA and SQIVND (reference sequence). CDR3 DNA sequence: TGTGCCAGTAGTAGAGGGGCGGACTTATGGGACAATGAGCAGTTCTTC. Its protein product is CASSRGADLWDNEQFF.

V is TRBV28 and J is TRBJ2-2; a possible D gene is TRBD2 (6 bases). Looked up from germline, CDR1 is MDHEN and CDR2 is SYDVKM. The CDR3 is made up of 16 amino acids. The V and J ends lost 1 base and 5 bases respectively, with 14 bases between them. The CDR3 coding sequence is TGTGCCAGCAGTTTATTCCAGGGAGGCTCAACCGGGGAGCTGTTTTTT. It yields the protein CASSLFQGGSTGELFF.

Comments on this clone: Other DNA sequences in the sample encode the same CDR3. J is TRBJ2-3 and V is TRBV29-1, with D hard to call. Per germline, CDR1 SQVTM and CDR2 ANQGSEA. The CDR3 spans 12 residues. The V gene lost 1 base and the J gene lost 4 bases, with 6 bases spanning the gap. The CDR3 spells CSVEGGADTQYF. The CDR3 DNA is TGCAGCGTTGAAGGGGGTGCAGATACGCAGTATTTT.

The V call is TRBV11-1, the J call TRBJ1-2; 9 positions agree with TRBD1. V shed 6 bases, J shed 10 bases, and the junction held 6 bases outside the gene matches. In germline, CDR1 is SGHAT, CDR2 FQDESV (reference sequence). The CDR3 is 12 residues long. Written as DNA, the CDR3 is TGTGCCAGCAGTCCCGGGACAGGGATCTACACCTTC. Protein: CASSPGTGIYTF.

The chain links TRBV11-3 to TRBJ2-1, with 7 nucleotides matching TRBD2. The length of the CDR3 is 15 residues. The V and J ends lost 3 bases and 5 bases, in that order; junction bases with no gene match: 7. Germline V gene sequence: CDR1 SGHNT, CDR2 YENEEA. The CDR3 loop reads CASSFGGSGHNEQFF. In DNA form, the CDR3 reads TGTGCCAGCAGCTTTGGCGGGAGTGGTCACAATGAGCAGTTCTTC.

The chain has TRBV29-1 and TRBJ2-3; D unresolved. V was cut by 4 bases and J by 0 bases, with 8 bases left in between. Germline CDR1 is SQVTM and CDR2 is ANQGSEA. The CDR3 consists of 13 residues. The CDR3 region has the DNA TGCAGCGTTGGGCAGCGTAGCACAGATACGCAGTATTTT. Protein sequence: CSVGQRSTDTQYF.

This chain uses TRBV5-1 with TRBJ2-5, with D perhaps given as TRBD1 or TRBD2 (5 bases each). The CDR3 contains 16 residues. With 0 bases removed from V and 4 bases from J, the gap between germline ends came to 16 bases. From germline, CDR1 is SGHRS and CDR2 YFSETQ. CDR3 nucleotide sequence: TGCGCCAGCAGCTTGGAGGGGTTTAGGGCGGGAGAGACCCAGTACTTC. It translates to CASSLEGFRAGETQYF.

This chain joins TRBV11-2 and TRBJ1-3; D is possibly TRBD1 (5 bases). V dropped 5 bases and J dropped 1 base, with 18 bases sitting between them. CDR1 is SGHAT, CDR2 FQNNGV, per germline. The CDR3 has 17 residues. The DNA for the CDR3 is TGTGCCAGCAGCCCGCGGCAGGGAAGGGCGTCTGGAAACACCATATATTTT. It codes for CASSPRQGRASGNTIYF.

J is TRBJ1-2 and V is TRBV10-3, with D possibly TRBD1 on 5 matching bases. Deletions cut 8 bases from V and 10 bases from J, with 14 bases between. Germline CDR1 and CDR2: ENHRY and SYGVKD. The CDR3 consists of 11 residues. The CDR3 region has the DNA TGTGCCATCGGGACTGGGAGGGACTACACCTTC. Its protein product is CAIGTGRDYTF.

V is TRBV2 and J is TRBJ1-1, with 12 bases fitting TRBD1. CDR3 length: 14 amino acids. With 6 bases clipped from V and 7 bases from J, the junction kept 6 bases outside the gene matches. Germline V gives CDR1 SNHLY, CDR2 FYNNEI. CDR3 DNA: TGTGCCAGCAGGGGGGACAGGGGGCTGGGTGAAGCTTTCTTT. Translation: CASRGDRGLGEAFF.

This chain joins TRBV29-1 and TRBJ2-3; 7 bases map to TRBD2. V shed 1 base, J shed 2 bases, and the junction held 18 bases outside the gene matches. CDR3 length: 19 amino acids. CDR1 and CDR2 from the germline V gene are SQVTM and ANQGSEA. The CDR3, as DNA: TGCAGCGTTGAAGGGGGAGGGGCTAGCCGCCTGGGATTCACAGATACGCAGTATTTT. It is translated as CSVEGGGASRLGFTDTQYF.

The CDR3, as DNA: TGTGCCAGCAGGGGACTGAACACAGATACGCAGTATTTT. It codes for CASRGLNTDTQYF. The genes are TRBV28 and TRBJ2-3; perhaps TRBD2 as D (6 bases). The CDR3 runs to 13 residues. V was clipped by 6 bases and J by 2 bases, with 9 bases between them. The germline V gene encodes CDR1 MDHEN and CDR2 SYDVKM. The complete variable domain, with remaining parts taken from reference TRBV28 and TRBJ2-3, reads DVKVTQSSRYLVKRTGEKVFLECVQDMDHENMFWYRQDPGLGLRLIYFSYDVKMKEKGDIPEGYSVSREKKERFSLILESASTNQTSMYLCASRGLNTDTQYFGPGTRLTVL.

V and J are TRBV4-2 and TRBJ2-1, with D possibly being TRBD2 (6 bases). The CDR3 has 16 amino acids. The V gene's germline CDR1 is LGHNA and CDR2 YNFKEQ. V was cut by 5 bases and J by 2 bases, with 16 bases left in between. The CDR3, as DNA: TGTGCCAGCAGCGGAGCAGGAGGGAGGACCTACAATGAGCAGTTCTTC. It encodes CASSGAGGRTYNEQFF.

The chain couples TRBV2 to TRBJ1-1, with TRBD1 as a possible D gene (6 bases). This CDR3 spans 14 amino acids. The germline V gene has CDR1 SNHLY and CDR2 FYNNEI. The germline V and J ends were trimmed by 4 bases and 5 bases, with 14 bases remaining between them. The CDR3 spells CASSATGLGTEAFF. The CDR3 nucleotides are TGTGCCAGCAGTGCTACAGGGCTGGGAACTGAAGCTTTCTTT.

The rearrangement uses TRBV5-1 and TRBJ2-1, with a tentative D call TRBD2 (5 bases). V shed 4 bases and J shed 2 bases, with 13 bases lying between them. The CDR3 is 15 residues long. Germline-derived CDR1 and CDR2 are SGHRS and YFSETQ. The CDR3 sequence: CASSPDSAAYNEQFF. As DNA, the CDR3 is TGCGCCAGCAGCCCGGACTCGGCAGCCTACAATGAGCAGTTCTTC.

This chain connects TRBV2 to TRBJ2-1; 7 nucleotides line up with TRBD2. The CDR3 sequence is 13 residues long. V was pared by 8 bases and J by 3 bases, with 4 bases of the junction left unmatched. Germline lookup yields CDR1 SNHLY and CDR2 FYNNEI. The CDR3 DNA reads as TGTGCCAGCCAGCGGGGACTCTACAATGAGCAGTTCTTC. It translates to CASQRGLYNEQFF.

The V gene is TRBV6-6, the J gene TRBJ2-5; D may be TRBD2 (5 bases). The germline gives CDR1 MNHNY, CDR2 SVGAGI (reference sequence). Trimming removed 7 bases at V and 4 bases at J, with 22 bases between. This CDR3 has 16 amino acids. DNA for the CDR3: TGTGCCAGCAAGGGTCCTGGTCGGGGATTAGGAGAGACCCAGTACTTC. This translates into CASKGPGRGLGETQYF.

The V gene is TRBV10-3, the J gene TRBJ2-2, with 7 bases aligning to TRBD1. Germline V gives CDR1 ENHRY, CDR2 SYGVKD. This CDR3 spans 15 amino acids. Losses at the gene ends were 3 bases for V and 2 bases for J; bases not matched to a gene: 3. This CDR3 reads CAISDRQGNTGELFF. CDR3 nucleotides: TGTGCCATCAGTGATCGACAGGGAAACACCGGGGAGCTGTTTTTT.

The gene calls are TRBV7-2 and TRBJ2-7; 8 bases agree with TRBD1. The germline CDR1 and CDR2 sequences are SGHTA and FQGNSA. Trimming at V came to 5 bases and at J to 3 bases, leaving 6 bases not matched to a gene. CDR3 size: 14 residues. CDR3 region: CASSGATGDYEQYF. CDR3 in DNA: TGTGCCAGCAGCGGGGCGACAGGGGACTACGAGCAGTACTTC. Based on the CDR3 plus reference TRBV7-2 and TRBJ2-7, the full variable domain is GAGVSQSPSNKVTEKGKDVELRCDPISGHTALYWYRQSLGQGLEFLIYFQGNSAPDKSGLPSDRFSAERTGGSVSTLTIQRTQQEDSAVYLCASSGATGDYEQYFGPGTRLTVT.

V is TRBV11-2 and J is TRBJ1-1; unclear D gene. Trimming stripped 5 bases from V and 0 bases from J, with 7 bases between. CDR3 length equals 13 residues. Germline-derived CDR1 and CDR2 are SGHAT and FQNNGV. CDR3 sequence reads: CASSGTVNTEAFF. The CDR3 coding sequence is TGTGCCAGCAGCGGTACCGTGAACACTGAAGCTTTCTTT. The full variable domain, with the rest looked up from reference TRBV11-2 and TRBJ1-1, is EAGVAQSPRYKIIEKRQSVAFWCNPISGHATLYWYQQILGQGPKLLIQFQNNGVVDDSQLPKDRFSAERLKGVDSTLKIQPAKLEDSAVYLCASSGTVNTEAFFGQGTRLTVV.